This T cell receptor (beta chain) was identified during a study of shared clonotypes between healthy human individuals. This table comes from immunoSEQ multiplex PCR, and its TCRdb copy is limited to in-frame clones, with some not included. The sample has approximately 2,000,000 clones, about nine tenths seen once. Trimming pared 1 base from V and 10 bases from J, leaving 14 bases between. The germline V gene has CDR1 SNHLY and CDR2 FYNNEI. The CDR3 runs to 13 residues. The sample consisted of naive CD4+ T cells from PBMCs. As for subset: CD45RA+ positively selected. The TCR sequence derives from a young man in good health. Some clones in this sample may be carry-over from other donors' samples. This chain connects TRBV2 to TRBJ2-7; maybe TRBD1 (6 bases). CDR3 nucleotides: TGTGCCAGCAGTGAAGGGCAGGGGACCTACCAGTACTTC. Amino acid sequence: CASSEGQGTYQYF.